This entry lists 31 T cell receptor beta chains sequenced from one sample in a study of blood T cells in healthy people across ages (dated by TCRdb to the mid-2010s). The library was prepared using 5' RACE. The instrument given in TCRdb is Illumina HiSeq 2500. The second PCR ran for about 7 to 11 cycles and used a J-beta primer mix along with a sample-barcoded 5' primer. The public reads were reprocessed in TCRdb via fastp at Q25 and MiXCR, keeping in-frame beta chains. Each entry merges the rows of one CDR3 protein and shows their most common DNA and genes. Counted in this sample were around 1.7 million distinct CDR3 sequences; over 25% of them appeared once. The leading ten clones occupy around 7.7% of the sample. Specimen: blood. These receptors were taken from a woman in her twenties or thirties in good health.

This clonotype has only a few counts. One end of the junction varies from germline; a read error may be responsible. The genes are TRBV5-5 and TRBJ2-7; D tentatively fits TRBD1 or TRBD2 (6 bases each). Germline V gene sequence: CDR1 SGHKS, CDR2 YYEKEE (reference sequence). CDR3 length equals 14 residues. The CDR3 DNA reads TGTGCCAGCAGCTTGGGGCCCGGGGGCTACGATCAGTACTTC. Protein sequence: CASSLGPGGYDQYF.

This clonotype was detected ten times or more. The V and J genes are TRBV18 and TRBJ2-5, with 9 bases that match TRBD2. The CDR3 is 14 residues long. The germline V gene has CDR1 KGHSH and CDR2 LQKENI. V shed 3 bases and J 5 bases; nucleotides not matched to a gene: 4. CDR3 amino acids: CASSPSGGSETQYF. The CDR3 DNA sequence: TGTGCCAGCTCACCTAGCGGGGGCTCTGAGACCCAGTACTTC.

This clonotype occurred many times. The chain combines TRBV29-1 with TRBJ2-3; D is undetermined. CDR1 and CDR2 from the germline V gene are SQVTM and ANQGSEA. This CDR3 comprises 13 residues. V dropped 0 bases and J dropped 5 bases, with 9 bases sitting between them. The CDR3 DNA sequence: TGCAGCGTTGAAGACTCCTCACAAGATACGCAGTATTTT. Encoded protein: CSVEDSSQDTQYF.

The chain is built from TRBV6-2 or TRBV6-3 and TRBJ1-1; TRBD1 matches at 9 bases. The germline gives CDR1 MNHEY, CDR2 SVGEGT. The J segment lost 1 base and the V segment lost 5 bases, leaving 8 bases of the junction unmatched. CDR3 length: 16 amino acids. The CDR3 DNA follows: TGTGCCAGCAGTGCTGCCGGGACAGGGAAGAACACTGAAGCTTTCTTT. Translating it yields CASSAAGTGKNTEAFF.

This chain connects TRBV12-3 or TRBV12-4 to TRBJ2-5; maybe TRBD1 (6 bases). This CDR3 region has 14 residues. The V gene lost 6 bases and the J gene lost 3 bases, with 14 bases spanning the gap. The CDR3 DNA follows: TGTGCCAGCAGACAGGACAGTCTCAAAGAGACCCAGTACTTC. Protein sequence: CASRQDSLKETQYF.

The chain uses TRBV25-1 and TRBJ2-1, with 7 bases fitting TRBD1. Trimming at V came to 7 bases and at J to 1 base, leaving 7 bases not matched to a gene. The CDR3 spans 15 residues. The germline V gene has CDR1 MGHDK and CDR2 SYGVNS. CDR3 amino acids: CASIRQGGSYNEQFF. CDR3 coding DNA: TGTGCCAGCATCCGACAGGGTGGTTCCTACAATGAGCAGTTCTTC.

There are a few counts of this clonotype. The chain recombines TRBV29-1 with TRBJ2-1; weak D call: TRBD1 (5 bases). The CDR3 covers 12 residues. Trimming stripped 3 bases from V and 10 bases from J, with 13 bases between. Germline lookup yields CDR1 SQVTM and CDR2 ANQGSEA. CDR3 DNA sequence: TGCAGCGTTGAGGGGCTTTTACGCGAGCAGTTCTTC. It translates to CSVEGLLREQFF.

The rearrangement uses TRBV14 and TRBJ2-1; 8 bases map to TRBD1. The V segment lost 4 bases and the J segment 7 bases; nucleotides outside the gene matches: 6. CDR3 length: 14 amino acids. Germline-derived CDR1 and CDR2 are SGHDN and FVKESK. This CDR3 is CASSRSGQENEQFF. The CDR3 DNA follows: TGTGCCAGCAGCCGATCGGGACAGGAGAATGAGCAGTTCTTC.

This clonotype has only a few counts. V usage is TRBV29-1 and J usage is TRBJ2-3; D might be TRBD1 (6 bases). Germline V gene lookup returns CDR1 SQVTM and CDR2 ANQGSEA. The CDR3 loop spans 13 amino acids. The ends were cut back, 6 bases at V and 8 bases at J, with 18 bases in the middle. The CDR3: CSVVGSRGSTQYF. The CDR3 nucleotides are TGCAGCGTCGTAGGGTCTAGGGGGAGTACGCAGTATTTT.

The V gene is TRBV11-2, the J gene TRBJ2-2; D remains unclear. Germline CDR1 and CDR2: SGHAT and FQNNGV. The CDR3 is made up of 15 amino acids. Trimming removed 1 base at V and 0 bases at J, with 6 bases between. In nucleotides, the CDR3 is TGTGCCAGCAGCTTAGTCCAGGCGAACACCGGGGAGCTGTTTTTT. Amino acids: CASSLVQANTGELFF. Drawing the rest from reference TRBV11-2 and TRBJ2-2, the complete variable domain is EAGVAQSPRYKIIEKRQSVAFWCNPISGHATLYWYQQILGQGPKLLIQFQNNGVVDDSQLPKDRFSAERLKGVDSTLKIQPAKLEDSAVYLCASSLVQANTGELFFGEGSRLTVL.

The chain links TRBV7-3 to TRBJ2-2, with 9 nucleotides matching TRBD1. The length of the CDR3 is 15 residues. The V gene end was trimmed by 1 base and the J gene end by 7 bases; junction bases not matched to a gene: 4. In germline, CDR1 is SGHTA, CDR2 FQGTGA. CDR3 residues: CASSLRTGDVGELFF. CDR3 DNA sequence: TGTGCCAGCAGCTTAAGGACAGGGGATGTCGGGGAGCTGTTTTTT.

Many counts were recorded for this clonotype. J is TRBJ2-3 and V is TRBV7-9; 13 positions agree with TRBD2. After removal of 3 bases from V and 6 bases from J, the junction contained 3 bases not matched to a gene. The CDR3 spans 15 residues. The germline V gene has CDR1 SEHNR and CDR2 FQNEAQ (reference sequence). Here the CDR3 reads CASSFGLAGADTQYF. As DNA, the CDR3 is TGTGCCAGCAGCTTTGGACTAGCGGGAGCCGATACGCAGTATTTT. Combining the CDR3 with reference TRBV7-9 and TRBJ2-3 gives the whole variable domain DTGVSQNPRHKITKRGQNVTFRCDPISEHNRLYWYRQTLGQGPEFLTYFQNEAQLEKSRLLSDRFSAERPKGSFSTLEIQRTEQGDSAMYLCASSFGLAGADTQYFGPGTRLTVL.

V is TRBV11-2 and J is TRBJ1-2, with D unresolved. The CDR3 totals 14 residues. CDR1 is SGHAT, CDR2 FQNNGV, per germline. Trimming pared 5 bases from V and 4 bases from J, leaving 14 bases between. CDR3 in DNA: TGTGCCAGCAGCCCAATTAAAGGACCCTATGGCTACACCTTC. It specifies CASSPIKGPYGYTF.

At least ten counts were recorded for this clonotype. One end of the junction fails to match germline, which may point to a read error. The rearrangement links TRBV5-1 to TRBJ2-1; possible D gene TRBD2, 6 bases. Germline V gene data show CDR1 as SGHRS and CDR2 as YFSETQ. The CDR3 loop spans 14 amino acids. The CDR3 spells CASSLGGARNEQFF. CDR3 sequence (DNA): TGTGCCAGCAGTTTAGGCGGGGCGAGGAATGAGCAGTTCTTC. Based on the CDR3 plus reference TRBV5-1 and TRBJ2-1, the full variable domain is KAGVTQTPRYLIKTRGQQVTLSCSPISGHRSVSWYQQTPGQGLQFLFEYFSETQRNKGNFPGRFSGRQFSNSRSEMNVSTLELGDSALYLCASSLGGARNEQFFGPGTRLTVL.

The chain joins TRBV7-9 to TRBJ2-5; the D gene could be TRBD1 or TRBD2 (5 bases each). The J call may be mistaken, given a closer DNA end match to TRBJ2-7. The CDR3 covers 13 residues. Looked up from germline, CDR1 is SEHNR and CDR2 is FQNEAQ (reference sequence). This CDR3 reads CASSLLLGHEQYF. The CDR3 nucleotides read TGTGCCAGCAGCTTATTGCTGGGACACGAGCAGTACTTC.

This clonotype turned up a few times. This chain joins TRBV6-5 and TRBJ2-1; 12 bases match TRBD2. The V gene's germline CDR1 is MNHEY and CDR2 SVGAGI. The CDR3 runs 14 residues. V shed 5 bases and J 10 bases; nucleotides not matched to a gene: 6. CDR3 in DNA: TGTGCCAGCAGTAAGAGGACTAGCGGGGTAGAGCAGTTCTTC. It codes for CASSKRTSGVEQFF.

This clonotype was counted a few times. The rearrangement uses TRBV27 and TRBJ1-1; TRBD1 might be the D (6 bases). The CDR3 runs 15 residues. Deletions cut 5 bases from V and 0 bases from J, with 13 bases between. Germline V gives CDR1 MNHEY, CDR2 SMNVEV (reference sequence). The CDR3 DNA follows: TGTGCCAGCAGTCCCTGGGACAACTTGAACACTGAAGCTTTCTTT. This codes for CASSPWDNLNTEAFF.

This clonotype was recorded many times. The rearrangement links TRBV6-6 to TRBJ1-2; D perhaps matches TRBD1 (6 bases). CDR1 is MNHNY, CDR2 SVGAGI, per germline (reference sequence). The CDR3 runs to 15 residues. Trimming shortened V by 4 bases and J by 5 bases, and 17 bases separated the two germline ends. The CDR3 region has the DNA TGTGCCAGCAGTTCCTTAGGGCCAGGGGAATATGGCTACACCTTC. Encoded protein: CASSSLGPGEYGYTF.

In this sample, this clonotype turned up many times. J is TRBJ2-1 and V is TRBV19; TRBD1 is a possible D gene (5 bases). The germline V and J ends were trimmed by 4 bases and 10 bases, with 8 bases remaining between them. The V gene's germline CDR1 is LNHDA and CDR2 SQIVND (reference sequence). This CDR3 contains 11 residues. The CDR3 nucleotides read TGTGCCAGTAGTACAAGGGGAGAGCAGTTCTTC. Translation: CASSTRGEQFF.

The gene calls are TRBV27 and TRBJ2-3; D ambiguous. V lost 3 bases and J 1 base, leaving 11 bases between the germline ends. The CDR3 sequence is 15 residues long. Looked up from germline, CDR1 is MNHEY and CDR2 is SMNVEV (reference sequence). CDR3 nucleotide sequence: TGTGCCAGCAGTTTCTCGCATTTGGGCACAGATACGCAGTATTTT. As protein: CASSFSHLGTDTQYF.

The chain has TRBV12-5 and TRBJ2-7; D may be TRBD2 (6 bases). The CDR3 contains 13 residues. Trimming took 6 bases from V and 10 from J, leaving 19 bases between them. The V gene's germline CDR1 is LGHNT and CDR2 FRNRAP. This CDR3 is CASGPGEVEAQYF. The CDR3 nucleotides read TGTGCTAGTGGGCCGGGGGAGGTGGAGGCCCAGTACTTC.

The J gene is TRBJ2-7, the V gene TRBV5-1; 8 bases are a match to TRBD1. CDR1 and CDR2 (germline): SGHRS, YFSETQ. Germline trimming cut 4 bases from V and 3 bases from J; bases unmatched to any gene: 6. This CDR3 region has 14 residues. The CDR3 DNA reads as TGCGCCAGCAGCGTAGGACAGGGACTCTACGAGCAGTACTTC. Amino acid sequence: CASSVGQGLYEQYF.

This clonotype showed up many times. This chain links TRBV5-1 with TRBJ2-6; D is unresolved. The V gene lost 0 bases and the J gene lost 0 bases, with 10 bases spanning the gap. This CDR3 region has 17 residues. Germline assignment: CDR1 SGHRS and CDR2 YFSETQ. This chain's CDR3 is CASSLDGASSGANVLTF. The CDR3 nucleotides read TGCGCCAGCAGCTTGGATGGAGCGAGCTCTGGGGCCAACGTCCTGACTTTC.

V gene TRBV7-9 combines with J gene TRBJ1-1, with 9 bases matching TRBD1. The J segment lost 1 base and the V segment lost 5 bases, leaving 5 bases of the junction unmatched. Germline V CDR1 and CDR2: SEHNR, FQNEAQ (reference sequence). This CDR3 comprises 15 residues. The CDR3 DNA reads as TGTGCCAGCAGCCCAGAGGACAGGGGGAACACTGAAGCTTTCTTT. Amino acid sequence: CASSPEDRGNTEAFF.

This clonotype was seen more than once but under ten times. V gene TRBV20-1 combines with J gene TRBJ2-1; tentative D call: TRBD2 (6 bases). The CDR3 loop spans 13 amino acids. Germline-derived CDR1 and CDR2 are DFQATT and SNEGSKA (reference sequence). The V gene lost 6 bases and the J gene lost 0 bases, with 9 bases spanning the gap. CDR3 sequence reads: CSAGRSSYNEQFF. The CDR3 DNA reads TGCAGTGCCGGGAGAAGCTCCTACAATGAGCAGTTCTTC.

In this sample, this clonotype turned up many times. The J gene is TRBJ2-6, the V gene TRBV5-5; 7 bases match TRBD1. V was pared by 1 base and J by 0 bases, with 7 bases of the junction left unmatched. The V gene's germline CDR1 is SGHKS and CDR2 YYEKEE (reference sequence). CDR3 size: 18 residues. As DNA, the CDR3 is TGTGCCAGCAGCTTGACAGGGGTTGGAAGCTCTGGGGCCAACGTCCTGACTTTC. Residues: CASSLTGVGSSGANVLTF.

This chain links TRBV29-1 with TRBJ2-7, with 10 bases fitting TRBD1. J lost 5 bases, V lost 2 bases, and 12 bases had no gene match. This CDR3 comprises 16 residues. Germline V CDR1 and CDR2: SQVTM, ANQGSEA. The CDR3 protein is CSVELGRLTGGNEQYF. The CDR3 nucleotides read TGCAGCGTTGAATTAGGTCGCTTGACAGGGGGCAACGAGCAGTACTTC.

The chain uses TRBV20-1 and TRBJ1-1; the match to TRBD1 covers 8 bases. V lost 6 bases, J lost 5 bases, and 8 bases stayed unmatched. This CDR3 has 13 amino acids. Germline values: CDR1 DFQATT, CDR2 SNEGSKA (reference sequence). For the CDR3, the DNA is TGCAGTGCAGAGAGGACAGGGAGAACTGAAGCTTTCTTT. This codes for CSAERTGRTEAFF.

This clonotype has only a few counts. The CDR3 loop reads CSVARDRGEKLFF. The DNA for the CDR3 is TGCAGTGTTGCCCGGGACAGGGGTGAAAAACTGTTTTTT. This chain links TRBV20-1 with TRBJ1-4; TRBD1 matches at 10 bases. Germline-derived CDR1 and CDR2 are DFQATT and SNEGSKA (reference sequence). The CDR3 is 13 residues long. The trim removed 7 bases at V and 7 bases at J, leaving 6 bases unmatched.

This clonotype has just a few counts. The DNA for the CDR3 is TGCAGTGCTCTGACTAGCGGGGGCAATGAGCAGTTCTTC. It encodes CSALTSGGNEQFF. The chain uses TRBV20-1 and TRBJ2-1; TRBD2 agrees at 12 bases. CDR3 length: 13 residues. Per germline, CDR1 DFQATT and CDR2 SNEGSKA (reference sequence). Trimming removed 5 bases from V and 6 bases from J; junction bases left unmatched: 2.

The sample holds a few counts of this clonotype. This sequence joins TRBV11-2 and TRBJ1-5; D not certain. The CDR3 length is 13 residues. Germline CDR1 reads SGHAT; CDR2 reads FQNNGV. V was pared by 0 bases and J by 7 bases, with 7 bases between. The CDR3 here is CASSLEWEQPQHF. The DNA for the CDR3 is TGTGCCAGCAGCTTAGAGTGGGAGCAGCCCCAGCATTTT.